A single sample is the source of the 11 T cell receptor beta chains below, sequenced in a study of cytomegalovirus exposure and HLA in healthy donors. PCR was performed using 60 Vbeta and 13 Jbeta primers. Produced via immunoSEQ multiplex PCR; TCRdb's table is partial and in-frame only. The profile shows about 150,000 clones, around 80% of them singletons. The sample taken for sequencing was PBMCs. These receptors all come from a man aged 30 to 39 in good health and CMV-seronegative.

The chain carries TRBV16 and TRBJ1-4; no clear D gene. The V gene's germline CDR1 is KGHSY and CDR2 FQNENV. The CDR3 is 15 residues long. Trimming removed 2 bases from V and 8 bases from J, with 15 bases in between. As DNA, the CDR3 is TGTGCCAGCAGCCAAAGGTTGGCAGCGGGAGAAAAACTGTTTTTT. Its protein is CASSQRLAAGEKLFF.

This clone was seen only once. The chain couples TRBV2 to TRBJ2-7; 8 positions agree with TRBD1. Germline V gives CDR1 SNHLY, CDR2 FYNNEI. This CDR3 region has 14 residues. J lost 2 bases, V lost 7 bases, and 7 bases had no gene match. The CDR3 region has the DNA TGTGCCAGCAACCTACACAGGGGGACCTACGAGCAGTACTTC. It translates to CASNLHRGTYEQYF.

The CDR3: CASSSTGTAQETQYF. As DNA, the CDR3 is TGTGCCAGCAGCTCCACCGGGACAGCCCAAGAGACCCAGTACTTC. The V gene is TRBV7-9, the J gene TRBJ2-5; 7 bases line up with TRBD1. The V and J ends lost 4 bases and 1 base, in that order; junction bases with no gene match: 6. Germline V gene sequence: CDR1 SEHNR, CDR2 FQNEAQ (reference sequence). The CDR3 covers 15 residues.

The V and J genes are TRBV7-2 and TRBJ2-7; 8 nucleotides match TRBD2. V trimming: 4 bases; J trimming: 7 bases; junction bases outside the gene matches: 9. The CDR3 is made up of 14 amino acids. Germline-derived CDR1 and CDR2 are SGHTA and FQGNSA. CDR3 sequence (DNA): TGTGCCAGCAGCTCAACCGGGGGGGTTGGGGAGCAGTACTTC. It encodes CASSSTGGVGEQYF.

This clone has only a few counts. CDR3 residues: CASSQGPQGAREAFF. The CDR3 nucleotides are TGCGCCAGCAGCCAAGGACCCCAGGGGGCACGGGAAGCTTTCTTT. The chain carries TRBV4-1 and TRBJ1-1, with TRBD1 matching over 8 bases. The trim removed 1 base at V and 8 bases at J, leaving 9 bases unmatched. This CDR3 contains 15 residues. Germline V gene data show CDR1 as MGHRA and CDR2 as YSYEKL.

V gene TRBV19 combines with J gene TRBJ1-5; weak D call: TRBD1 (5 bases). Germline CDR1 is LNHDA and CDR2 is SQIVND (reference sequence). There are 14 residues in the CDR3. V gave up 6 bases and J gave up 3 bases, with 12 bases separating them. CDR3 sequence reads: CASRHDSFNQPQHF. The DNA for the CDR3 is TGTGCCAGTAGGCACGACAGCTTCAATCAGCCCCAGCATTTT.

J is TRBJ2-7 and V is TRBV18; the match to TRBD2 covers 13 bases. Germline CDR1 reads KGHSH; CDR2 reads LQKENI. The junction had 8 bases not matched to a gene; V was cut back by 3 bases and J by 9 bases. CDR3 length equals 15 residues. The CDR3 region has the DNA TGTGCCAGCTCACCCGGACTAGCGGGAGAAGGACGGCAGTACTTC. Residues: CASSPGLAGEGRQYF.

The chain recombines TRBV5-4 with TRBJ2-2; no clear D. The CDR3 totals 15 residues. CDR1 is SGHNT, CDR2 YYREEE, per germline (reference sequence). Deletions cut 1 base from V and 6 bases from J, with 13 bases between. The CDR3 sequence is CASSLSSTFPGELFF. As DNA, the CDR3 is TGTGCCAGCAGCTTGTCCAGTACGTTCCCCGGGGAGCTGTTTTTT.

The V call is TRBV7-2, the J call TRBJ2-7; 7 nucleotides line up with TRBD2. Germline lookup yields CDR1 SGHTA and CDR2 FQGNSA. Trimming cost V 0 bases and J 0 bases; bases outside gene matches: 2. This CDR3 is 15 amino acids long. Written as DNA, the CDR3 is TGTGCCAGCAGCTTAGCGGGAGGGAGCTCCTACGAGCAGTACTTC. Its protein is CASSLAGGSSYEQYF.

The rearrangement links TRBV27 to TRBJ2-7; 7 nucleotides match TRBD2. The germline V gene encodes CDR1 MNHEY and CDR2 SMNVEV (reference sequence). This CDR3 is 14 amino acids long. The J segment lost 1 base and the V segment lost 5 bases, leaving 5 bases of the junction unmatched. The CDR3 sequence is CASSPGTKSYEQYF. The CDR3 DNA sequence: TGTGCCAGCAGTCCCGGGACTAAATCCTACGAGCAGTACTTC.

On this clone: The junction does not match germline at one end; this may be a read error. The chain is built from TRBV7-9 and TRBJ2-3, with 12 bases that match TRBD2. CDR1 is SEHNR and CDR2 is FQNEAQ in the germline V gene (reference sequence). CDR3 length: 16 amino acids. In DNA, the CDR3 is TGTTCCAGCAGCTCCCTACTAGCGGGAGGAAGGGATACGCAGTATTTT. Protein sequence: CSSSSLLAGGRDTQYF.